Each of the 11 T cell receptor beta chains below was sequenced from the same sample in a study of OX40 agonist ivuxolimab in advanced cancers. This table comes from immunoSEQ multiplex PCR, and its TCRdb copy is limited to in-frame clones, with some not included. Of 60,000 to 80,000 clones in the sample, roughly three quarters were seen once. Sequences were derived from CD4+ or CD8+ T cells sorted from blood, sampled in a trial of the OX40 agonist ivuxolimab. The receptors originated from an adult with an advanced solid tumor such as melanoma, head and neck, liver or kidney cancer.

This clone has a handful of counts. DNA for the CDR3: TGTGCCTGGAGTTTGCCTAGACGGACCGGGGAGCTGTTTTTT. It codes for CAWSLPRRTGELFF. The chain uses TRBV30 and TRBJ2-2, with no clear D. The V end lost 2 bases, the J end lost 5 bases, and 12 bases lay between the germline ends. The CDR3 runs to 14 residues. From germline, CDR1 is GTSNPN and CDR2 SVGIG (reference sequence).

This clone has a handful of counts. The chain is built from TRBV27 and TRBJ1-2; D possibly corresponds to TRBD1 (6 bases). The CDR3 length is 17 residues. The ends were cut back, 8 bases at V and 2 bases at J, with 24 bases in the middle. Germline V CDR1 and CDR2: MNHEY, SMNVEV (reference sequence). The CDR3 bases are TGTGCCAGCCCTGGGGGGGCCGTAATGGGGAGAAACTATGGCTACACCTTC. This translates into CASPGGAVMGRNYGYTF.

V is TRBV6-1 and J is TRBJ1-2, with D perhaps matching TRBD1 (6 bases). The CDR3 has 15 amino acids. The germline gives CDR1 MNHNS, CDR2 SASEGT. Trimming cost V 6 bases and J 4 bases, with 18 bases left between them. The CDR3 nucleotides are TGTGCCAGCAGCCCCGAGACAGCCAGGGGCTATGGCTACACCTTC. Translated: CASSPETARGYGYTF.

The J gene is TRBJ2-6, the V gene TRBV4-1, with D possibly matching TRBD2 (5 bases). The CDR3 length is 20 residues. Germline values: CDR1 MGHRA, CDR2 YSYEKL. The V end lost 4 bases, the J end lost 0 bases, and 22 bases lay between the germline ends. CDR3 sequence (DNA): TGCGCCAGCAGCCGACCGGCGGGCACAATCGGGGTCTCTGGGGCCAACGTCCTGACTTTC. It encodes CASSRPAGTIGVSGANVLTF.

This clone was counted ten times or more. The rearrangement joins TRBV5-4 to TRBJ2-1; D unclear. CDR1 is SGHNT and CDR2 is YYREEE in the germline V gene (reference sequence). CDR3 length: 13 amino acids. The germline V and J ends were trimmed by 5 bases and 6 bases, with 12 bases remaining between them. CDR3 bases: TGTGCCAGCAGAGATGGCACACTCAATGAGCAGTTCTTC. Its translation: CASRDGTLNEQFF.

The chain combines TRBV18 with TRBJ1-1, with a weak D call TRBD1 (6 bases). The CDR3 runs to 14 residues. The V end was cut by 3 bases, the J end by 1 base, with 9 bases between. CDR1 is KGHSH and CDR2 is LQKENI in the germline V gene. Written as DNA, the CDR3 is TGTGCCAGCTCACCCGGACAGACGAACACTGAAGCTTTCTTT. Its protein product is CASSPGQTNTEAFF.

A few counts support this clone. This chain connects TRBV4-1 to TRBJ1-2; unclear D gene. Germline V gene data show CDR1 as MGHRA and CDR2 as YSYEKL. The CDR3 loop spans 15 amino acids. The V end was cut by 0 bases, the J end by 4 bases, with 12 bases between. CDR3 protein: CASSQDVYPSYGYTF. The CDR3 region has the DNA TGCGCCAGCAGCCAAGATGTGTACCCGAGCTATGGCTACACCTTC.

The chain uses TRBV16 and TRBJ1-4; the D is unclear. The CDR3 contains 12 residues. V shed 0 bases and J shed 8 bases, with 4 bases lying between them. Germline V gives CDR1 KGHSY, CDR2 FQNENV. The CDR3 loop reads CASSQSYEKLFF. For the CDR3, the DNA is TGTGCCAGCAGCCAATCGTACGAAAAACTGTTTTTT.

The rearrangement uses TRBV7-6 and TRBJ1-2; 9 bases fit TRBD1. V dropped 5 bases and J dropped 6; count of bases not matched to a gene: 4. CDR1 is SGHVS and CDR2 is FNYEAQ in the germline V gene. This CDR3 has 13 residues. The chain's CDR3 is CASSRDREDGYTF. As DNA, the CDR3 is TGTGCCAGCAGCCGGGACAGGGAGGATGGCTACACCTTC.

The chain couples TRBV2 to TRBJ1-2; D might be TRBD1 (6 bases). Between the trimmed V and J ends, which lost 3 bases and 6 bases, there was a span of 11 bases. CDR1 and CDR2 from the germline V gene are SNHLY and FYNNEI. This CDR3 is built from 13 residues. CDR3 region: CASSESSGDGYTF. The CDR3 DNA reads TGTGCCAGCAGTGAGTCGTCAGGGGATGGCTACACCTTC.

This chain joins TRBV4-2 and TRBJ2-5, with D possibly being TRBD2 (6 bases). The J call is uncertain, as TRBJ2-7 better fits the DNA end. The CDR3 is made up of 12 amino acids. Germline-derived CDR1 and CDR2 are LGHNA and YNFKEQ. The CDR3 protein is CASSQEGDEQYF. The CDR3 DNA reads as TGTGCCAGCAGCCAGGAGGGCGACGAGCAGTACTTC.